This T cell receptor (beta chain) was obtained from a study of blood T cell repertoires in COVID-19. The table came from immunoSEQ multiplex PCR; TCRdb's copy has only in-frame clones and leaves some out. The top ten clones hold more than 1% of a sample with 140,000 to 150,000 clones, roughly 90% of them seen once. Germline values: CDR1 LNHDA, CDR2 SQIVND (reference sequence). The V end was cut by 7 bases, the J end by 0 bases, with 7 bases between. This CDR3 has 14 amino acids. The sample comprised PBMCs or T cells enriched from blood (not recorded which). V usage is TRBV19 and J usage is TRBJ2-6; D is undetermined. The clonotype was recovered from a woman in her thirties with acute COVID-19. For the CDR3, the DNA is TGTGCCAGTACACAGCTCTCTGGGGCCAACGTCCTGACTTTC. This sequence encodes CASTQLSGANVLTF.